The TCR beta chain under discussion was sequenced for a study of blood T cell repertoires in COVID-19. Study summary: COVID-19 samples from acute and convalescent phases originated in the United States, Italy and Spain.

Original processing methods: Reference gene primer amplification gave nucleated cell count estimates. Sequencing used immunoSEQ multiplex PCR; TCRdb keeps in-frame clones, though not all of them. V and J calls and clone size are given by that table; D and trimming were obtained from the DNA. The sample lists some 89,000 clones, roughly 90% occurring once. The germline V gene encodes CDR1 LGHNA and CDR2 YNFKEQ. The V and J ends lost 3 bases and 5 bases, in that order; junction bases with no gene match: 12. The CDR3 is 16 amino acids. The V and J genes are TRBV4-2 and TRBJ2-7, with 8 nucleotides matching TRBD2. Sequenced material: peripheral blood. The sequence came from a man aged 45 to 65 with acute or convalescent COVID-19. The CDR3 reads CASSHPPRAGEDEQYF. The CDR3 region has the DNA TGTGCCAGCAGCCACCCGCCGCGAGCGGGAGAGGACGAGCAGTACTTC.